This entry lists 19 T cell receptor beta chains sequenced from one sample in a study of blood T cells in healthy people across ages. The second PCR ran about 6 to 11 cycles with a sample-barcoded 5' primer and J-beta primers. TCRdb re-called the 5' RACE reads with MiXCR, one entry per CDR3 protein. The sample includes roughly 2 million distinct CDR3 sequences, roughly 52% of them seen just once. Sequencing was carried out using blood. The receptors come from a woman aged 40 to 55 in good health.

This chain connects TRBV4-2 to TRBJ2-1; 12 bases are a match to TRBD2. J was trimmed by 7 bases and V by 1 base; bases with no gene match: 8. The CDR3 totals 17 residues. Looked up from germline, CDR1 is LGHNA and CDR2 is YNFKEQ. The CDR3 sequence: CASSQAGRTSGKNEQFF. In nucleotides, the CDR3 is TGTGCCAGCAGCCAAGCGGGTCGGACTAGCGGGAAGAATGAGCAGTTCTTC.

J is TRBJ1-6 and V is TRBV28, with unresolved D. This CDR3 contains 14 residues. The germline V gene encodes CDR1 MDHEN and CDR2 SYDVKM. As DNA, the CDR3 is TGTGCGAACCAACCGGGGAACTATAATTCACCCCTCCACTTT. This translates into CANQPGNYNSPLHF. Complete variable domain (other parts from reference TRBV28 and TRBJ1-6): DVKVTQSSRYLVKRTGEKVFLECVQDMDHENMFWYRQDPGLGLRLIYFSYDVKMKEKGDIPEGYSVSREKKERFSLILESASTNQTSMYLCANQPGNYNSPLHFGNGTRLTVT.

The V gene is TRBV6-1, the J gene TRBJ1-6, with D unclear. V was clipped by 1 base and J by 0 bases, with 7 bases between them. CDR1 is MNHNS and CDR2 is SASEGT in the germline V gene. The CDR3 has 16 residues. CDR3 sequence: CASSEVGSSYNSPLHF. The DNA for the CDR3 is TGTGCCAGCAGTGAAGTGGGGAGCTCCTATAATTCACCCCTCCACTTT.

The rearrangement links TRBV25-1 to TRBJ2-1; possible D gene TRBD2, 6 bases. This CDR3 spans 13 amino acids. V dropped 3 bases and J dropped 8 bases, with 11 bases sitting between them. Looked up from germline, CDR1 is MGHDK and CDR2 is SYGVNS. The CDR3 spells CASSERGSDEQFF. The CDR3 coding sequence is TGTGCCAGCAGTGAGCGGGGCTCGGATGAGCAGTTCTTC.

The chain couples TRBV27 to TRBJ1-2; 8 bases agree with TRBD1. The CDR3 sequence is 14 residues long. The germline gives CDR1 MNHEY, CDR2 SMNVEV (reference sequence). Germline trimming cut 7 bases from V and 1 base from J; bases unmatched to any gene: 5. CDR3 sequence: CASTDRGRNYGYTF. Here the CDR3 DNA reads TGTGCCAGCACAGACAGGGGTCGTAACTATGGCTACACCTTC.

CDR3 loop: CASSKAKETGSYNEQFF. Here the CDR3 DNA reads TGTGCCAGCAGCAAAGCAAAAGAGACAGGGTCCTACAATGAGCAGTTCTTC. The chain combines TRBV6-2 or TRBV6-3 with TRBJ2-1, with TRBD1 matching 7 bases. The CDR3 has 17 amino acids. Looked up from germline, CDR1 is MNHEY and CDR2 is SVGEGT. J was trimmed by 1 base and V by 6 bases; bases with no gene match: 12.

A few counts support this clonotype. The chain employs TRBV29-1 and TRBJ1-2; D possibly corresponds to TRBD1 (6 bases). V gave up 8 bases and J gave up 8 bases, with 21 bases separating them. The CDR3 runs 13 residues. Germline lookup yields CDR1 SQVTM and CDR2 ANQGSEA. CDR3 residues: CSILQGLGEGYTF. CDR3 nucleotide sequence: TGCAGCATCCTACAGGGCCTAGGGGAGGGCTACACCTTC.

This clonotype was recorded a few times. The rearrangement uses TRBV6-2 or TRBV6-3 and TRBJ2-1, with D tentatively TRBD2 (5 bases). There are 15 residues in the CDR3. Trimming took 2 bases from V and 5 from J, leaving 13 bases between them. In germline, CDR1 is MNHEY, CDR2 SVGEGT. In DNA form, the CDR3 reads TGTGCCAGCAGTTACCACGGAGGAACTCACAATGAGCAGTTCTTC. Residues: CASSYHGGTHNEQFF.

V usage is TRBV27 and J usage is TRBJ2-5; 8 bases align to TRBD1. CDR1 is MNHEY and CDR2 is SMNVEV in the germline V gene (reference sequence). CDR3 length: 17 amino acids. J gave up 4 bases and V 5 bases, and 15 bases lay outside the gene matches. CDR3 sequence reads: CASSPTGGGFSGETQYF. CDR3 nucleotides: TGTGCCAGCAGTCCTACAGGGGGAGGATTTAGTGGAGAGACCCAGTACTTC.

This chain links TRBV6-6 with TRBJ2-1, with 7 bases aligning to TRBD1. CDR1 MNHNY and CDR2 SVGAGI come from the germline V gene (reference sequence). This CDR3 is 16 amino acids long. Trimming took 8 bases from V and 2 from J; bases not matched to a gene: 12. The CDR3 bases are TGTGCCAGCCGCCGGCGAAGGGGGCCCCCCTACAATGAGCAGTTCTTC. Its translation is CASRRRRGPPYNEQFF.

The chain is built from TRBV28 and TRBJ2-7, with 7 positions matching TRBD1. J gave up 3 bases and V 4 bases, and 9 bases lay outside the gene matches. Per germline, CDR1 MDHEN and CDR2 SYDVKM. This CDR3 contains 15 residues. CDR3 bases: TGTGCCAGCAGTTCCGGGACAGTTGGGTTCTACGAGCAGTACTTC. Its protein is CASSSGTVGFYEQYF.

J is TRBJ2-7 and V is TRBV6-5; perhaps TRBD2 as D (7 bases). Germline V lookup: CDR1 MNHEY, CDR2 SVGAGI. The V gene lost 10 bases and the J gene lost 3 bases, with 19 bases spanning the gap. CDR3 length: 14 residues. In DNA form, the CDR3 reads TGTGCCATCCATCCGAAGAGGGGGGGCTACGAGCAGTACTTC. Protein: CAIHPKRGGYEQYF.

This clonotype was counted only a few times. This chain connects TRBV27 to TRBJ2-1, with D perhaps matching TRBD1 or TRBD2 (5 bases each). This CDR3 is built from 15 residues. The germline V gene encodes CDR1 MNHEY and CDR2 SMNVEV (reference sequence). Trimming cost V 6 bases and J 4 bases, with 16 bases left between them. DNA for the CDR3: TGTGCCAGCAGATACCGGGACCCCTATTACAATGAGCAGTTCTTC. This translates into CASRYRDPYYNEQFF.

J is TRBJ1-6 and V is TRBV7-9; D is possibly TRBD1 (5 bases). Germline V CDR1 and CDR2: SEHNR, FQNEAQ (reference sequence). CDR3 size: 14 residues. The V gene lost 5 bases and the J gene lost 7 bases, with 12 bases spanning the gap. This chain's CDR3 is CASSQPGINSPLHF. The CDR3 nucleotides are TGTGCCAGCAGCCAACCAGGGATAAATTCACCCCTCCACTTT.

The J gene is TRBJ2-1, the V gene TRBV24-1; 9 positions agree with TRBD1. The CDR3 is made up of 14 amino acids. Trimming cost V 5 bases and J 6 bases; bases outside gene matches: 4. Germline V gene lookup returns CDR1 KGHDR and CDR2 SFDVKD. The CDR3 coding sequence is TGTGCCACCAGTGCCGTGACAGGGGGCAATGAGCAGTTCTTC. It codes for CATSAVTGGNEQFF.

The genes are TRBV19 and TRBJ2-3, with TRBD1 matching 8 bases. The CDR3 is 14 residues long. Germline assignment: CDR1 LNHDA and CDR2 SQIVND (reference sequence). With V trimmed by 0 bases and J by 7 bases, 3 bases remained unmatched. In DNA form, the CDR3 reads TGTGCCAGTAGTATAGATCGACAGGGGAATACGCAGTATTTT. This sequence encodes CASSIDRQGNTQYF.

This clonotype was found a few times. The chain has TRBV7-2 and TRBJ2-3, with a possible D match to TRBD1 (6 bases). Germline V lookup: CDR1 SGHTA, CDR2 FQGNSA. The CDR3 spans 14 residues. Deletions cut 5 bases from V and 14 bases from J, with 23 bases between. The CDR3 sequence is CASSLSLGQSRRYF. CDR3 sequence (DNA): TGTGCCAGCAGCCTATCATTAGGACAGTCCCGGAGGTATTTT.

The rearrangement uses TRBV28 and TRBJ1-1; TRBD1 might be the D (5 bases). CDR1 and CDR2 from the germline V gene are MDHEN and SYDVKM. This CDR3 spans 13 amino acids. Trimming shortened V by 6 bases and J by 4 bases, and 12 bases separated the two germline ends. This CDR3 reads CASSDSLITEAFF. The CDR3 region has the DNA TGTGCCAGCAGCGACAGTTTGATCACTGAAGCTTTCTTT. Supplemented by reference TRBV28 and TRBJ1-1, the full variable domain reads DVKVTQSSRYLVKRTGEKVFLECVQDMDHENMFWYRQDPGLGLRLIYFSYDVKMKEKGDIPEGYSVSREKKERFSLILESASTNQTSMYLCASSDSLITEAFFGQGTRLTVV.

CDR3 loop: CASSYSFTGTSGSSTDTQYF. The CDR3 bases are TGTGCCAGCAGTTACTCCTTCACCGGGACTAGCGGGAGTAGCACAGATACGCAGTATTTT. This chain links TRBV6-5 with TRBJ2-3; 14 nucleotides line up with TRBD2. The germline CDR1 and CDR2 sequences are MNHEY and SVGAGI. J gave up 0 bases and V 0 bases, and 8 bases lay outside the gene matches. The CDR3 extends over 20 amino acids.